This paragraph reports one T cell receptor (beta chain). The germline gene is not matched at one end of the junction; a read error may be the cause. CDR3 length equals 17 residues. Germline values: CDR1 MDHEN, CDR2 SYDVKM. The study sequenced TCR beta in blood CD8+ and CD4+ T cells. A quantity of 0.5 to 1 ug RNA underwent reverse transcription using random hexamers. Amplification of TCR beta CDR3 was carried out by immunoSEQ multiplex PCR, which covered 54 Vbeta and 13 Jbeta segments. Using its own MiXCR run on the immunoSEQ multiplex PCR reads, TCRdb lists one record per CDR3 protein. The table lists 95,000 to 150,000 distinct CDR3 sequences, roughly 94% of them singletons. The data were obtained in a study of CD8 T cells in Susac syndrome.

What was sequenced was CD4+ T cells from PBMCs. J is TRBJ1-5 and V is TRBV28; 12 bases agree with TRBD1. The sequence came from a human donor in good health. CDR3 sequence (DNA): TGTGCCAGCATTCCGGGACAGGGGGCCGAAGGAAATCACCCCCAGCATTTT. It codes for CASIPGQGAEGNHPQHF.